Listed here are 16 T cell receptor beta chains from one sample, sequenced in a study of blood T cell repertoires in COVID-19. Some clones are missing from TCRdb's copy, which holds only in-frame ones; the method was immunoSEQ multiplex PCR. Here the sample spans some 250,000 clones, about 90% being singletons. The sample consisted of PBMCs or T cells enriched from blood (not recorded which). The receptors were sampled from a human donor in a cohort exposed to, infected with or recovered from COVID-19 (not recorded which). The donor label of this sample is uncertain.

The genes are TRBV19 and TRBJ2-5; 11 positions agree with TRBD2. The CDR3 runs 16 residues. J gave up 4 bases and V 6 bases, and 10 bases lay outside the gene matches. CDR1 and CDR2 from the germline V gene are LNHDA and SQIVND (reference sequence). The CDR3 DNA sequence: TGTGCCAGTAGCAACGGACTAGCGGGCGAGGGAGAGACCCAGTACTTC. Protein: CASSNGLAGEGETQYF. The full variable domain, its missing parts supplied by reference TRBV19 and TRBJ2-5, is DGGITQSPKYLFRKEGQNVTLSCEQNLNHDAMYWYRQDPGQGLRLIYYSQIVNDFQKGDIAEGYSVSREKKESFPLTVTSAQKNPTAFYLCASSNGLAGEGETQYFGPGTRLLVL.

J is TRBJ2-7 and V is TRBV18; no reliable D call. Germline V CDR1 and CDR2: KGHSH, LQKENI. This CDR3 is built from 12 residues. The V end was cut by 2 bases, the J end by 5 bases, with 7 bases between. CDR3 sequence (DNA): TGTGCCAGCTCACCATTTCAGGACGAGCAGTACTTC. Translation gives CASSPFQDEQYF.

This CDR3 is CASSQDPRASSTEKLFF. Written as DNA, the CDR3 is TGCGCCAGCAGCCAAGATCCCAGGGCTAGTTCGACAGAAAAACTGTTTTTT. The chain uses TRBV4-1 and TRBJ1-4, with D tentatively TRBD1 (5 bases). Trimming removed 0 bases from V and 8 bases from J, with 19 bases in between. The CDR3 extends over 17 amino acids. Germline loops: CDR1 MGHRA, CDR2 YSYEKL.

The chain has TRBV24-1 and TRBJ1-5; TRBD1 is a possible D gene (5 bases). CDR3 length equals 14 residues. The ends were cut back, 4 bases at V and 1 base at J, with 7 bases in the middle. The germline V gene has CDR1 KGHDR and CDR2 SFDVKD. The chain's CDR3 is CATSEGGSNQPQHF. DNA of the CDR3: TGTGCCACCAGTGAGGGGGGGAGCAATCAGCCCCAGCATTTT.

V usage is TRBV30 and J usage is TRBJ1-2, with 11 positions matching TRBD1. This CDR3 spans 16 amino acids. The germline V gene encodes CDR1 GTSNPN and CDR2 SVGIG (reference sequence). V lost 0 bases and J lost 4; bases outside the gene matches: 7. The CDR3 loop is CAWSVPLGTGGYGYTF. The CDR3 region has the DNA TGTGCCTGGAGTGTCCCTTTAGGGACAGGGGGCTATGGCTACACCTTC.

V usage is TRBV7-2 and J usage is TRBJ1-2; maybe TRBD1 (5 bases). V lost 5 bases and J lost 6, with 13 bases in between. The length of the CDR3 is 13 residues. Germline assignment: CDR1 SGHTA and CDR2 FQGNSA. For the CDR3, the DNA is TGTGCCAGCAGCCAATTCGGGGGGGATGGCTACACCTTC. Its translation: CASSQFGGDGYTF.

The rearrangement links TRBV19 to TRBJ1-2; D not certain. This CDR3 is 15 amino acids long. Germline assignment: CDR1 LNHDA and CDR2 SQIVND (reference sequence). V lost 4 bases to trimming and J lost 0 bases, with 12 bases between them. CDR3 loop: CASSSRVLANYGYTF. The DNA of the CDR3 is TGTGCCAGTAGTAGCCGGGTTTTAGCTAACTATGGCTACACCTTC.

CDR3 sequence reads: CASRDPGSAHYTQYF. The DNA for the CDR3 is TGTGCCAGCAGGGACCCGGGATCCGCACACTATACGCAGTATTTT. J is TRBJ2-3 and V is TRBV6-5; perhaps TRBD2 as D (5 bases). This CDR3 comprises 15 residues. Looked up from germline, CDR1 is MNHEY and CDR2 is SVGAGI. Trimming removed 6 bases at V and 7 bases at J, with 20 bases between.

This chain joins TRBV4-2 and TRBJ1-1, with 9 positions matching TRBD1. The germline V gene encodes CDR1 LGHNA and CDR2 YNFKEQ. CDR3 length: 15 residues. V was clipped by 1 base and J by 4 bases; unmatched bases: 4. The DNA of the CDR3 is TGTGCCAGCAGCCAAGGGACAGGGGTGAGCACTGAAGCTTTCTTT. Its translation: CASSQGTGVSTEAFF.

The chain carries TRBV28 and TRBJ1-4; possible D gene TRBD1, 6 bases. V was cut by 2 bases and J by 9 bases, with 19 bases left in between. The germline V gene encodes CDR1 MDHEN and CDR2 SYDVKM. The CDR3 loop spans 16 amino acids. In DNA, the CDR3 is TGTGCCAGCAGTTTAGGAAAGAACAGGGTGGTTAAAAAACTGTTTTTT. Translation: CASSLGKNRVVKKLFF. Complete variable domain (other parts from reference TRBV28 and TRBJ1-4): DVKVTQSSRYLVKRTGEKVFLECVQDMDHENMFWYRQDPGLGLRLIYFSYDVKMKEKGDIPEGYSVSREKKERFSLILESASTNQTSMYLCASSLGKNRVVKKLFFGSGTQLSVL.

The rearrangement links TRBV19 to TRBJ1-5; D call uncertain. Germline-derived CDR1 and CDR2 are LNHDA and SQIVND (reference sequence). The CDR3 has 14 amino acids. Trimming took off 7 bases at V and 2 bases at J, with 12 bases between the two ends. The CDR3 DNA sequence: TGTGCCAGTAATGTGGGCACGGGCAATCAGCCCCAGCATTTT. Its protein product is CASNVGTGNQPQHF. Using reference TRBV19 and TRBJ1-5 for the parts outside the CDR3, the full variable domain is DGGITQSPKYLFRKEGQNVTLSCEQNLNHDAMYWYRQDPGQGLRLIYYSQIVNDFQKGDIAEGYSVSREKKESFPLTVTSAQKNPTAFYLCASNVGTGNQPQHFGDGTRLSIL.

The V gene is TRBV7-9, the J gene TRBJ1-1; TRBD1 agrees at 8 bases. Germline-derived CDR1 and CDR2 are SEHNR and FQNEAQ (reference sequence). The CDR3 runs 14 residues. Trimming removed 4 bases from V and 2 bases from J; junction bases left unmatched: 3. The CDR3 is CASSSDRVNTEAFF. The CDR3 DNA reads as TGTGCCAGCAGCTCGGACAGGGTTAACACTGAAGCTTTCTTT.

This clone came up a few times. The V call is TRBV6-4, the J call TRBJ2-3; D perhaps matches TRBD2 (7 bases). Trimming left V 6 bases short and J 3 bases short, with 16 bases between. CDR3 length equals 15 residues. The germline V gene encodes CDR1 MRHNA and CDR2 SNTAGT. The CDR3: CASSLRGAETDTQYF. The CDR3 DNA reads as TGTGCCAGCAGCCTACGGGGGGCAGAAACAGATACGCAGTATTTT.

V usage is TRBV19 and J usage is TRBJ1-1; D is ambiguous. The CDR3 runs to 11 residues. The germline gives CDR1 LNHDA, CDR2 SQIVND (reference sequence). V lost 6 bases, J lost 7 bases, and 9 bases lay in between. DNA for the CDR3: TGTGCCAGTAGGCGGGAATATGAAGCTTTCTTT. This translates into CASRREYEAFF.

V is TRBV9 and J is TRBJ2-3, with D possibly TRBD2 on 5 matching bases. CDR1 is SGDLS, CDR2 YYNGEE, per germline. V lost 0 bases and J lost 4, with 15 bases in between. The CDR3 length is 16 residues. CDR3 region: CASSVGHLDLSDTQYF. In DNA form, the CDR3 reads TGTGCCAGCAGCGTAGGACACTTGGACTTGTCAGATACGCAGTATTTT.

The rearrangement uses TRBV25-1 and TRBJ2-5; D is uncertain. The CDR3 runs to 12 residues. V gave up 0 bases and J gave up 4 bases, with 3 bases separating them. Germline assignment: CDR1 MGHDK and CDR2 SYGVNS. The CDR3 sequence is CASSEYRETQYF. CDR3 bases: TGTGCCAGCAGTGAATATCGAGAGACCCAGTACTTC.